The clone carrying this TCR beta chain occurred many times. V was shortened by 6 bases and J by 2 bases, with 22 bases between the two germline ends. Per germline, CDR1 DFQATT and CDR2 SNEGSKA (reference sequence). The CDR3 covers 16 residues. TCRdb reprocessed the 5' RACE reads with MiXCR, giving one entry per CDR3 protein. The table has about 240,000 distinct CDR3 sequences, about 13% seen once. The data were taken from a study of identical twins. These data were likewise used in another study, on yellow fever vaccine responses in identical twins.

This receptor was obtained from a woman between 18 and 29 years old in good health. Material: memory (CD45RO+) T cells sorted from blood. The chain is built from TRBV20-1 and TRBJ1-2; a possible D gene is TRBD1 (6 bases). The CDR3 DNA sequence: TGCAGTGCGCCCCCCGGGGGCGCATCAGGAAACTATGGCTACACCTTC. Translation gives CSAPPGGASGNYGYTF.